The clone carrying this TCR beta chain is categorized as medium-sized. Data came from immunoSEQ multiplex PCR; TCRdb stores just in-frame clones and leaves some out. The sample includes fewer than 55,000 clones, 75% to 85% seen only once; the top ten take approximately 0.62%. The sample is drawn from a study of OX40 agonist ivuxolimab in advanced cancers. This CDR3 has 14 amino acids. With 6 bases removed from V and 8 bases from J, the gap between germline ends came to 19 bases. Germline V CDR1 and CDR2: MNHEY, SVGAGI. The receptor's source is an adult with an advanced solid tumor such as melanoma, head and neck, liver or kidney cancer. Sample: CD4+ or CD8+ T cells sorted from blood, taken in a trial of the OX40 agonist ivuxolimab. The chain employs TRBV6-5 and TRBJ1-2; maybe TRBD1 (5 bases). CDR3 region: CASRTGTDLSGYTF. The CDR3 DNA sequence: TGTGCCAGCAGGACCGGGACGGACCTATCCGGCTACACCTTC.